Below, 8 T cell receptor beta chains from the same sample are listed, as sequenced in a study of cytomegalovirus exposure and HLA in healthy donors. Method: immunoSEQ multiplex PCR; TCRdb's copy keeps in-frame clones and lacks some. Of about 240,000 clones listed, around 87% are singletons. Input material: PBMCs. Receptors were obtained from a man aged 18 to 30 in good health and CMV-seronegative.

The J gene is TRBJ2-2, the V gene TRBV7-9; 12 bases are a match to TRBD1. Germline trimming cut 1 base from V and 6 bases from J; bases unmatched to any gene: 6. The CDR3 covers 17 residues. Germline assignment: CDR1 SEHNR and CDR2 FQNEAQ (reference sequence). The DNA of the CDR3 is TGTGCCAGCAGCTTAGGGCTCGGGACAGGGGGCTCCGGGGAGCTGTTTTTT. Amino acid sequence: CASSLGLGTGGSGELFF.

J is TRBJ2-2 and V is TRBV30; no clear D gene. The V and J ends lost 2 bases and 1 base respectively, with 5 bases between them. The CDR3 is 13 residues long. From germline, CDR1 is GTSNPN and CDR2 SVGIG (reference sequence). As DNA, the CDR3 is TGTGCCTGGAGTCTGCGGAACACCGGGGAGCTGTTTTTT. This encodes CAWSLRNTGELFF.

This clone was recorded once. This chain uses TRBV7-8 with TRBJ2-7, with D possibly being TRBD1 (6 bases). Trimming took off 4 bases at V and 2 bases at J, with 9 bases between the two ends. Germline V CDR1 and CDR2: SGHVS, FQNEAQ. This CDR3 has 13 amino acids. The CDR3 DNA is TGTGCCAGCAGCTCACAGGGTACCTACGAGCAGTACTTC. Translating it yields CASSSQGTYEQYF. Using reference TRBV7-8 and TRBJ2-7 for the parts outside the CDR3, the full variable domain is GAGVSQSPRYKVAKRGQDVALRCDPISGHVSLFWYQQALGQGPEFLTYFQNEAQLDKSGLPSDRFFAERPEGSVSTLKIQRTQQEDSAVYLCASSSQGTYEQYFGPGTRLTVT.

This clone is a singleton in its sample. The gene calls are TRBV6-4 and TRBJ1-5; perhaps TRBD1 as D (6 bases). The V and J ends lost 6 bases and 7 bases respectively, with 19 bases between them. This CDR3 is 15 amino acids long. Germline assignment: CDR1 MRHNA and CDR2 SNTAGT. This CDR3 reads CASRTDWAQGQPQHF. The DNA of the CDR3 is TGTGCCAGCAGGACAGATTGGGCCCAGGGGCAGCCCCAGCATTTT.

The chain links TRBV10-3 to TRBJ1-6; weak D call: TRBD1 (6 bases). Between the trimmed V and J ends, which lost 9 bases and 13 bases, there was a span of 19 bases. Germline values: CDR1 ENHRY, CDR2 SYGVKD. The CDR3 covers 13 residues. In nucleotides, the CDR3 is TGTGCCATTCAGGACAGCCCACGTGAGCCCCTCCACTTT. This gives the protein CAIQDSPREPLHF.

The chain joins TRBV28 to TRBJ1-4, with a tentative D call TRBD1 (5 bases). The CDR3 loop spans 14 amino acids. Germline CDR1 is MDHEN and CDR2 is SYDVKM. The germline V and J ends were trimmed by 3 bases and 7 bases, with 12 bases remaining between them. As DNA, the CDR3 is TGTGCCAGCAGTTTTTTTCCGGGGGGTGAAAAACTGTTTTTT. Protein product: CASSFFPGGEKLFF.

The rearrangement links TRBV29-1 to TRBJ1-4; 7 bases line up with TRBD1. This CDR3 has 14 residues. V lost 6 bases and J lost 5; bases outside the gene matches: 9. Germline-derived CDR1 and CDR2 are SQVTM and ANQGSEA. The CDR3 DNA reads TGCAGCGTGGGTGAGGGGACAGCCAATGAAAAACTGTTTTTT. Translating it yields CSVGEGTANEKLFF.

The J gene is TRBJ2-7, the V gene TRBV7-8, with D maybe TRBD2 (5 bases). Germline V gene lookup returns CDR1 SGHVS and CDR2 FQNEAQ. The CDR3 totals 17 residues. Deletions cut 2 bases from V and 0 bases from J, with 17 bases between. The CDR3 reads CASSLSSFSGSSYEQYF. CDR3 sequence (DNA): TGTGCCAGCAGCTTATCGTCCTTCAGCGGAAGCTCCTACGAGCAGTACTTC.